The entry below describes one T cell receptor beta chain. Its antigen is unknown. This table comes from immunoSEQ multiplex PCR, and its TCRdb copy is limited to in-frame clones, with some not included. The repertoire has about 83,000 clones, roughly 82% of them found once; the top ten carry 8.7%. The CDR3 spans 12 residues. V was trimmed by 5 bases and J by 3 bases, leaving 5 bases between them. Germline V CDR1 and CDR2: MDHEN, SYDVKM. This record belongs to a study of T cell responses to AZD1222 COVID-19 vaccine. Study-wide results and caveats: Repertoire collection took place solely once the T cell response had peaked. Donors skewed white British and female; clonal diversity was possibly underestimated.

The gene calls are TRBV28 and TRBJ2-1, with D perhaps TRBD2 (5 bases). This material consisted of peripheral blood, taken on day 0 of AZD1222 vaccination. The sequence derives from an adult in good health. The CDR3: CASSTSYNEQFF. CDR3 DNA sequence: TGTGCCAGCAGTACTAGCTACAATGAGCAGTTCTTC. The full variable domain, rest sourced from reference TRBV28 and TRBJ2-1, is DVKVTQSSRYLVKRTGEKVFLECVQDMDHENMFWYRQDPGLGLRLIYFSYDVKMKEKGDIPEGYSVSREKKERFSLILESASTNQTSMYLCASSTSYNEQFFGPGTRLTVL.